Sequencing of this T cell receptor (beta chain) was carried out in a study of blood T cell repertoires in COVID-19. In the authors' methods: Amplification of reference gene primers was used by the study to estimate nucleated cell counts. Method: immunoSEQ multiplex PCR; TCRdb's copy keeps in-frame clones and lacks some. Clonal size and the V and J genes are those of that table, whereas D and trimming came from the DNA. Of some 240,000 clones detected, over 75% appear once; the ten largest clones hold roughly 10%. J gave up 1 base and V 7 bases, and 24 bases lay outside the gene matches. Germline values: CDR1 SNHLY, CDR2 FYNNEI. This CDR3 comprises 21 residues. While infection was still active, Seattle patients were enrolled and then followed longitudinally.

The chain employs TRBV2 and TRBJ2-3, with 9 bases that match TRBD2. The TCR sequence derives from a woman between 70 and 85 years old with COVID-19, enrolled during active disease. Source material: peripheral blood. The CDR3 coding sequence is TGTGCCAGCAAAAGTCTGCGGGGGCGACGTAGCGGGAGTGTCGGCACAGATACGCAGTATTTT. It specifies CASKSLRGRRSGSVGTDTQYF. Using reference TRBV2 and TRBJ2-3 for the parts outside the CDR3, the full variable domain is EPEVTQTPSHQVTQMGQEVILRCVPISNHLYFYWYRQILGQKVEFLVSFYNNEISEKSEIFDDQFSVERPDGSNFTLKIRSTKLEDSAMYFCASKSLRGRRSGSVGTDTQYFGPGTRLTVL.